Each of the 9 T cell receptor beta chains below was sequenced from the same sample in a study of regulatory T cells in long-lasting Graves disease. Arm-PCR of CDR3 regions with iRepertoire HTBI primers generated TCR beta libraries. TCRdb recomputed calls from the multiplex PCR reads with MiXCR, one row per CDR3 protein. Of fewer than 450,000 distinct CDR3 sequences listed, around a quarter are singletons. Time point noted: persistent/refractory GD, antithyroid drugs over 5 years with positive TRAb. PBMC RNA served as the TCR library source. This specimen consisted of peripheral blood mononuclear cells (PBMCs), obtained when the disease was refractory, from a patient treated with antithyroid drugs. These receptors were collected from a female donor with Graves disease.

This clonotype was detected only a few times. This chain joins TRBV28 and TRBJ2-7; 12 nucleotides agree with TRBD1. Germline V CDR1 and CDR2: MDHEN, SYDVKM. The length of the CDR3 is 17 residues. V lost 1 base and J lost 5; bases outside the gene matches: 9. The CDR3 is CASSLSWSGTGGDEQYF. The CDR3 DNA sequence: TGTGCCAGCAGTTTATCATGGTCCGGGACAGGGGGCGACGAGCAGTACTTC.

The sample holds a few counts of this clonotype. The chain employs TRBV15 and TRBJ2-5; 8 bases line up with TRBD1. Germline CDR1 LNHNV, CDR2 YYDKDF (reference sequence). The CDR3 is 14 residues long. V trimming: 1 base; J trimming: 3 bases; junction bases outside the gene matches: 1. The CDR3 DNA is TGTGCCACCAGCAGAGTACAGGGGGAAGAGACCCAGTACTTC. Its translation is CATSRVQGEETQYF.

About this clonotype: This could be a read error, since a much larger clone is one nucleotide away. The chain combines TRBV7-2 with TRBJ2-2, with 10 bases matching TRBD1. Germline assignment: CDR1 SGHTA and CDR2 FQGNSA. This CDR3 contains 15 residues. V lost 6 bases to trimming and J lost 7 bases; unmatched junction nucleotides: 8. In DNA, the CDR3 is TGTGCCAGCAGATCGGGACAGGGGACGATCGGGGAGCTGTTTTTT. Translating gives CASRSGQGTIGELFF.

This rearrangement joins TRBV5-1 to TRBJ1-2; perhaps TRBD1 as D (6 bases). Germline CDR1 is SGHRS and CDR2 is YFSETQ. The CDR3 is 15 amino acids. V was pared by 4 bases and J by 2 bases, with 15 bases between. The CDR3 coding sequence is TGCGCCAGCAGCCCGAACGGGGGCGGGAACTATGGCTACACCTTC. Translation: CASSPNGGGNYGYTF.

This clonotype was picked up many times. The V gene is TRBV12-3 or TRBV12-4, the J gene TRBJ1-1; D not resolved. V lost 4 bases to trimming and J lost 5 bases, with 14 bases between them. The CDR3 loop spans 14 amino acids. The CDR3 reads CASSSRSRVTEAFF. The CDR3 bases are TGTGCCAGCAGTTCACGCTCTAGGGTTACTGAAGCTTTCTTT.

Concerning this clonotype: Germline is not matched at one junction end, which may reflect a read error. The V gene is TRBV7-2, the J gene TRBJ1-4; D gene ambiguous. The CDR3 has 15 amino acids. The germline CDR1 and CDR2 sequences are SGHTA and FQGNSA. The CDR3 bases are TGTGTCAGCAGCTTACCGGAGGGTGCTAATGAAAAACTGTTTTTT. Its translation: CVSSLPEGANEKLFF.

The chain is built from TRBV5-1 and TRBJ1-1; possibly TRBD1 for D (6 bases). V was shortened by 8 bases and J by 0 bases, with 11 bases between the two germline ends. The CDR3 length is 13 residues. CDR1 and CDR2 from the germline V gene are SGHRS and YFSETQ. CDR3 in amino acids: CASRQDVNTEAFF. The CDR3 coding sequence is TGCGCCAGTAGACAGGACGTGAACACTGAAGCTTTCTTT. The entire variable domain, with the rest obtained from reference TRBV5-1 and TRBJ1-1, is as follows: KAGVTQTPRYLIKTRGQQVTLSCSPISGHRSVSWYQQTPGQGLQFLFEYFSETQRNKGNFPGRFSGRQFSNSRSEMNVSTLELGDSALYLCASRQDVNTEAFFGQGTRLTVV.

This clonotype came up many times. The V and J genes are TRBV12-3 or TRBV12-4 and TRBJ2-7; 10 bases map to TRBD1. This CDR3 spans 14 amino acids. J lost 2 bases, V lost 7 bases, and 5 bases had no gene match. CDR3 DNA sequence: TGTGCCAGCAACCGGGACAGGGGCGCCTACGAGCAGTACTTC. This encodes CASNRDRGAYEQYF.

This clonotype has ten or more counts. V usage is TRBV13 and J usage is TRBJ2-7, with 8 nucleotides matching TRBD2. This CDR3 spans 14 amino acids. Trimming at V came to 6 bases and at J to 1 base, leaving 5 bases not matched to a gene. CDR1 and CDR2 from the germline V gene are PRHDT and FYEKMQ (reference sequence). The CDR3 DNA sequence: TGTGCCAGCAGACTTAGCGGGATTTCCTACGAGCAGTACTTC. Its translation: CASRLSGISYEQYF.